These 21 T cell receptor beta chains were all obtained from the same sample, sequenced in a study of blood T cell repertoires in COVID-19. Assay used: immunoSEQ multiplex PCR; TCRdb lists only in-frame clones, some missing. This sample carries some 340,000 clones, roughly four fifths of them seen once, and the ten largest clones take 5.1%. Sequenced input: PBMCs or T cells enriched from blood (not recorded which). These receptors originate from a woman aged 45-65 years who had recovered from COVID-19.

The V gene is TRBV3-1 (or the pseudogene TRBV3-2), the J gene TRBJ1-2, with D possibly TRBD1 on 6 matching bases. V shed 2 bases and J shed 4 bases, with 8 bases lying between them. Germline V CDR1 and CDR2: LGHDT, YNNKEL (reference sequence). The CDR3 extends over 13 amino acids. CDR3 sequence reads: CASSQQGSYGYTF. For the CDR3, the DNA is TGTGCCAGCAGCCAACAGGGGAGCTATGGCTACACCTTC.

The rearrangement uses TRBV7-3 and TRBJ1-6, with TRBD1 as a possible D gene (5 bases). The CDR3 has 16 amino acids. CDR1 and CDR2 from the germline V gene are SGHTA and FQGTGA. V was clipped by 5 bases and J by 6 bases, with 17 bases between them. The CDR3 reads CASSLNPQGSNSPLHF. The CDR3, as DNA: TGTGCCAGCAGCCTAAATCCCCAGGGTAGTAATTCACCCCTCCACTTT.

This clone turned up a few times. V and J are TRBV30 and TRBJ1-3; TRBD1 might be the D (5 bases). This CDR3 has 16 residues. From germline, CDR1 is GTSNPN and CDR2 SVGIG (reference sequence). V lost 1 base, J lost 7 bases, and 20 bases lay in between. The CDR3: CAWSAPLWQRGNTIYF. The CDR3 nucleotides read TGTGCCTGGAGTGCGCCGTTATGGCAGCGGGGGAACACCATATATTTT.

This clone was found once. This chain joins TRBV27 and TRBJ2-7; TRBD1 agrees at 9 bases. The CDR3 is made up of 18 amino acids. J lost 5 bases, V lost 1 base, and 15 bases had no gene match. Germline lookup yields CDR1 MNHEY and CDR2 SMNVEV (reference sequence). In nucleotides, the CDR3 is TGTGCCAGCAGTTTATTGAGTTTTAGGACAGGGGCGGCCCACGAGCAGTACTTC. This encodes CASSLLSFRTGAAHEQYF.

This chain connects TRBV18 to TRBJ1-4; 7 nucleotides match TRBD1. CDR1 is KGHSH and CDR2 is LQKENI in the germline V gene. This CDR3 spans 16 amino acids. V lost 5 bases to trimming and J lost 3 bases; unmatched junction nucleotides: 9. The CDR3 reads CASSSNQGGSNEKLFF. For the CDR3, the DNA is TGTGCCAGCTCATCCAATCAAGGGGGCTCTAATGAAAAACTGTTTTTT.

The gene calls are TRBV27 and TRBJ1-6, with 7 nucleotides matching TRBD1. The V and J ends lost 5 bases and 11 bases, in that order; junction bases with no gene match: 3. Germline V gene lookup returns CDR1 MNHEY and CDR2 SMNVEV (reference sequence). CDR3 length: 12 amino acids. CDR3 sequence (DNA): TGTGCCAGCAGTCCGGACAGGACACCCCTCCACTTT. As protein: CASSPDRTPLHF.

In DNA form, the CDR3 reads TGTGCCAGCAGCCAGGGGGCAGCCCCTACGACTGAAGCTTTCTTT. It encodes CASSQGAAPTTEAFF. V is TRBV3-1 (or the pseudogene TRBV3-2) and J is TRBJ1-1, with D possibly TRBD1 on 6 matching bases. Per germline, CDR1 LGHDT and CDR2 YNNKEL (reference sequence). CDR3 length: 15 amino acids. V lost 3 bases and J 5 bases, leaving 16 bases between the germline ends.

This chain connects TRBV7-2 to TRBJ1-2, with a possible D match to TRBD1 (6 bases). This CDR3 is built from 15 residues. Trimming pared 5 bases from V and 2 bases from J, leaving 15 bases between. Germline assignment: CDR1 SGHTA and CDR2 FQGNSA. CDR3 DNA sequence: TGTGCCAGCAGCCCAAGGGCAGGGGCGAACTATGGCTACACCTTC. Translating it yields CASSPRAGANYGYTF.

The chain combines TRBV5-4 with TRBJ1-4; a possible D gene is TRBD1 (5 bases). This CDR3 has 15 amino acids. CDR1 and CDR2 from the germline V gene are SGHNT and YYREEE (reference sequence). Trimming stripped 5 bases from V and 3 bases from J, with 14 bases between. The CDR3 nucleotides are TGTGCCAGCAGTAGTCAGGGCTCGCCTAATGAAAAACTGTTTTTT. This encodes CASSSQGSPNEKLFF.

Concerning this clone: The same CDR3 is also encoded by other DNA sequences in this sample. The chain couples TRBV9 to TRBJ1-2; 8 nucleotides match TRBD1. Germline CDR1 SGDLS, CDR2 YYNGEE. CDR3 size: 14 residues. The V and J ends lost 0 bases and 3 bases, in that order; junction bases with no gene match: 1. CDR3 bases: TGTGCCAGCAGCGTAGGGACAGGGCACTATGGCTACACCTTC. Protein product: CASSVGTGHYGYTF.

The CDR3 DNA sequence: TGTGCCTGGACCCGGACTGTCACAGATACGCAGTATTTT. Its protein is CAWTRTVTDTQYF. The chain couples TRBV30 to TRBJ2-3; the D gene is possibly TRBD2 (5 bases). Trimming cost V 4 bases and J 2 bases, with 10 bases left between them. In germline, CDR1 is GTSNPN, CDR2 SVGIG (reference sequence). This CDR3 has 13 amino acids.

The CDR3 region has the DNA TGCGCCAGCAGCACTCACAGGGGTACCTACGAGCAGTACTTC. Translating gives CASSTHRGTYEQYF. This chain connects TRBV5-1 to TRBJ2-7, with TRBD1 identical over 7 bases. The germline CDR1 and CDR2 sequences are SGHRS and YFSETQ. Trimming at V came to 4 bases and at J to 2 bases, leaving 6 bases not matched to a gene. The CDR3 consists of 14 residues.

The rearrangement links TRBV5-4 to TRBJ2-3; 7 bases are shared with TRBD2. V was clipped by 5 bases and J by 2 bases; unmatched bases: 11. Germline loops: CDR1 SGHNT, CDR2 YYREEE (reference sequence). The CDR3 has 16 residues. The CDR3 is CASSDGNLAATDTQYF. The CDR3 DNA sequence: TGTGCCAGCAGTGACGGAAACCTAGCGGCCACAGATACGCAGTATTTT.

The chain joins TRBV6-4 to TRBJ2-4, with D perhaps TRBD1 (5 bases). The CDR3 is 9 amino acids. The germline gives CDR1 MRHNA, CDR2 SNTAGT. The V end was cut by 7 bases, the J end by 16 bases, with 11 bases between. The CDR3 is CASMPGHYF. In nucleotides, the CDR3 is TGTGCCAGCATGCCAGGGCACTACTTC.

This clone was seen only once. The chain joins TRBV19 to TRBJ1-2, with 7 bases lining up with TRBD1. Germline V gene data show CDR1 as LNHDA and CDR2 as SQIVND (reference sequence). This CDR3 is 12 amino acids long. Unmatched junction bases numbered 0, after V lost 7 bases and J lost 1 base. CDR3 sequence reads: CASTGGNYGYTF. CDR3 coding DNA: TGTGCCAGTACAGGGGGTAACTATGGCTACACCTTC.

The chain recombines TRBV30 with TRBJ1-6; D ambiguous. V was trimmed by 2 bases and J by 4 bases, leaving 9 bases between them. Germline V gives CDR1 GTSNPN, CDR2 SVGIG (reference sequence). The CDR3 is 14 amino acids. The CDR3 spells CAWSIGSYNSPLHF. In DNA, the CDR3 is TGTGCCTGGAGTATAGGGAGTTATAATTCACCCCTCCACTTT.

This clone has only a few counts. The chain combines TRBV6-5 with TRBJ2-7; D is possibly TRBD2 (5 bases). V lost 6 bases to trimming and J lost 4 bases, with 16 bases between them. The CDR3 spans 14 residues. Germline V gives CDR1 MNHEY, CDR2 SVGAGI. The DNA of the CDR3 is TGTGCCAGCAGCTCACCTTCCGGGGTATACGAGCAGTACTTC. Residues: CASSSPSGVYEQYF.

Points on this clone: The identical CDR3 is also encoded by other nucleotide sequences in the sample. This CDR3 is CASSSWGGSSNQPQHF. In DNA, the CDR3 is TGTGCCAGCAGTTCGTGGGGCGGATCGAGCAATCAGCCCCAGCATTTT. The rearrangement links TRBV27 to TRBJ1-5; TRBD1 might be the D (5 bases). The CDR3 consists of 16 residues. Trimming took off 4 bases at V and 1 base at J, with 14 bases between the two ends. Germline V CDR1 and CDR2: MNHEY, SMNVEV (reference sequence).

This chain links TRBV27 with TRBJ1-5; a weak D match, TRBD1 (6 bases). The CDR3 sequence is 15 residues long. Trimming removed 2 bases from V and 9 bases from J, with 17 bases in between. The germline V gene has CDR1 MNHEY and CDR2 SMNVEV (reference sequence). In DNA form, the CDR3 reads TGTGCCAGCAGTTTAGCGGGGGGGGCCCTGGGGCCCCAGCATTTT. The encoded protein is CASSLAGGALGPQHF.

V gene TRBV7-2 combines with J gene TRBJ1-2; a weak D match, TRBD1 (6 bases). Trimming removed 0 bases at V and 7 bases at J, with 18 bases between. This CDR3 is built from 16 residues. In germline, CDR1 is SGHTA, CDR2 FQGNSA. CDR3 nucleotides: TGTGCCAGCAGCTTAGCGGTCGTGGCAGGGGCTGGTGGCTACACCTTC. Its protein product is CASSLAVVAGAGGYTF. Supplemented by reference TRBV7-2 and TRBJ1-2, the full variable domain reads GAGVSQSPSNKVTEKGKDVELRCDPISGHTALYWYRQSLGQGLEFLIYFQGNSAPDKSGLPSDRFSAERTGGSVSTLTIQRTQQEDSAVYLCASSLAVVAGAGGYTFGSGTRLTVV.

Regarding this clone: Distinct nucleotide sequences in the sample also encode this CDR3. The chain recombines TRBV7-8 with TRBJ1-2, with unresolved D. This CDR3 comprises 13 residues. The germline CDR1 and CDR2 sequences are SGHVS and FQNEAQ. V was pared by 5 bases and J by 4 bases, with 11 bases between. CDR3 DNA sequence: TGTGCCAGCAGCCTTGACGGAGGCTATGGCTACACCTTC. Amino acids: CASSLDGGYGYTF.